The clone carrying this T cell receptor beta chain turned up a few times. Extraction and reverse transcription of RNA yielded cDNA as the sequencing template. Some clones are missing from TCRdb's copy, which holds only in-frame ones; the method was immunoSEQ multiplex PCR. The sample has 150,000 to 200,000 clones; less than 75% are singletons. The data originate from a study of CD8+ T cells in alopecia areata. The specimen was CD8+ T cells sorted from blood, collected at week 0. The sequence came from a human donor with alopecia areata.

The CDR3 here is CASSVVTEAFF. The CDR3 region has the DNA TGTGCCAGCAGCGTAGTCACTGAAGCTTTCTTT. The chain is built from TRBV9 and TRBJ1-1; no clear D gene. From germline, CDR1 is SGDLS and CDR2 YYNGEE. The CDR3 loop spans 11 amino acids. The V end lost 0 bases, the J end lost 4 bases, and 1 base lay between the germline ends.